The present entry profiles one TCR beta chain with its context. The antigen remains unidentified. V lost 1 base, J lost 3 bases, and 6 bases stayed unmatched. CDR3 length: 16 residues. The germline gives CDR1 MDHEN, CDR2 SYDVKM. This sample is part of a study of T cell responses to AZD1222 COVID-19 vaccine. Notes on the study in general: Just a handful of AZD1222 recipients tested seropositive at baseline. In a largely white British group with more females than males, clonal diversity was possibly underestimated.

Generated by immunoSEQ multiplex PCR, the TCRdb table keeps only in-frame clones and is missing some. Here the sample spans 85,000 to 90,000 clones, under 95% being singletons. The source is an adult in good health. This sample comprised peripheral blood, obtained on day 0 of MenACWY control vaccination. V gene TRBV28 combines with J gene TRBJ1-1; 9 positions match TRBD1. In DNA form, the CDR3 reads TGTGCCAGCAGTTTATACCCTACAGGGGGCCACACTGAAGCTTTCTTT. Protein product: CASSLYPTGGHTEAFF.